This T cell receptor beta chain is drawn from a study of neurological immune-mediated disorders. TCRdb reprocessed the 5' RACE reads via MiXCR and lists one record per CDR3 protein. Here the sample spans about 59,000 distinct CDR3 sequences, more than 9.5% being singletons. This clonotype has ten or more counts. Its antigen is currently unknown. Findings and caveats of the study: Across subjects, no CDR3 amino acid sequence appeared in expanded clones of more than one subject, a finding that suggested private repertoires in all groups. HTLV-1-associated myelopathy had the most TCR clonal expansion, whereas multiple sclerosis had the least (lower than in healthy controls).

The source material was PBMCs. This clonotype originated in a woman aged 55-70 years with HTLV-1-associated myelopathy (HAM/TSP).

Written as DNA, the CDR3 is TGCGCCAGCAGCTGGGCTAGCGGGACCGGCTCAGATACGCAGTATTTT. The encoded protein is CASSWASGTGSDTQYF. The chain carries TRBV5-1 and TRBJ2-3, with TRBD2 matching over 9 bases. J was trimmed by 4 bases and V by 3 bases; bases with no gene match: 9. Germline V gives CDR1 SGHRS, CDR2 YFSETQ. The CDR3 has 16 residues.